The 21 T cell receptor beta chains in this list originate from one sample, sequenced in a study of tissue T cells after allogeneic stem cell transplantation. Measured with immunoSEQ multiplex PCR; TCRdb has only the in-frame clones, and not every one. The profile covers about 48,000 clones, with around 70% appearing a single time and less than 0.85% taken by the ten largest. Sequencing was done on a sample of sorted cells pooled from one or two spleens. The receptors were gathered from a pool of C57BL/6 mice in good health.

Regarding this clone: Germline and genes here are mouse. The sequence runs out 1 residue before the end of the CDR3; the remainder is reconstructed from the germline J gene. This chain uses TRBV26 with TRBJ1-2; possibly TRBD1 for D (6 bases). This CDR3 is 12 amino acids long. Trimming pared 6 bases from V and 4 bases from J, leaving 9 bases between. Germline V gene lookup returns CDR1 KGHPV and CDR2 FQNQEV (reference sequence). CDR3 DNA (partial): TGTGCCAGCAGCCTGACAGGCTCCGACTACACC. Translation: CASSLTGSDYT. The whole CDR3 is CASSLTGSDYTF.

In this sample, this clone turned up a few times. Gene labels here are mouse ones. Incomplete CDR3 DNA: TGTGCCAGCAGTCTGACTGGGGGGGCTAGGGAACAGTAC. This encodes CASSLTGGAREQY. The entire CDR3 sequence reads CASSLTGGAREQYF. The V call is TRBV26, the J call TRBJ2-7; TRBD2 aligns across 11 bases. Coverage ceases 1 residue before the CDR3 finishes, and the germline J gene fills in the end. J lost 7 bases, V lost 2 bases, and 4 bases had no gene match. The CDR3 is made up of 14 amino acids. CDR1 KGHPV and CDR2 FQNQEV come from the germline V gene (reference sequence). Based on the CDR3 plus reference TRBV26 and TRBJ2-7, the full variable domain is NSKVIQTPRYLVKGQGQKAKMRCIPEKGHPVVFWYQQNKNNEFKFLINFQNQEVLQQIDMTEKRFSAECPSNSPCSLEIQSSEAGDSALYLCASSLTGGAREQYFGPGTRLTVL.

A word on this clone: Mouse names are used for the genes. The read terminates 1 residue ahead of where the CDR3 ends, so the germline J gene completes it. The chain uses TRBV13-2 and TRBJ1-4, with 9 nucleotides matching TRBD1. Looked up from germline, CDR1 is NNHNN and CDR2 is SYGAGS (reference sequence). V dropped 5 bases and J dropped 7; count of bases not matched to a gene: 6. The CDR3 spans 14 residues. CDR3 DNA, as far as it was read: TGTGCCAGCGGGCCGGGACAGGGAGGCGAAAGATTATTT. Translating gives CASGPGQGGERLF. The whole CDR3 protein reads CASGPGQGGERLFF.

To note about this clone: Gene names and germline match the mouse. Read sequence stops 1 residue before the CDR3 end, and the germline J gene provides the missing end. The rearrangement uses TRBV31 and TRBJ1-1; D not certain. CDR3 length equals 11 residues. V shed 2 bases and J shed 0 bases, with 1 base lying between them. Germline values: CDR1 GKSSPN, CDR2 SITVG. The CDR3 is CAWSSNTEVFF. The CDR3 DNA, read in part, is TGTGCCTGGAGTTCAAACACAGAAGTCTTC.

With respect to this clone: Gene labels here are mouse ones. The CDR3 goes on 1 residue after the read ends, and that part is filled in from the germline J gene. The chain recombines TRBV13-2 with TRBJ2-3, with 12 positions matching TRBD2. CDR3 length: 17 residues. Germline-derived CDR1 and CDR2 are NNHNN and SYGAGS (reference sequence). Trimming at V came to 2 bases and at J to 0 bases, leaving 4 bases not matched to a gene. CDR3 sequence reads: CASGEGTGGTSAETLYF. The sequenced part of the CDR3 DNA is TGTGCCAGCGGTGAGGGGACTGGGGGGACTAGTGCAGAAACGCTGTAT.

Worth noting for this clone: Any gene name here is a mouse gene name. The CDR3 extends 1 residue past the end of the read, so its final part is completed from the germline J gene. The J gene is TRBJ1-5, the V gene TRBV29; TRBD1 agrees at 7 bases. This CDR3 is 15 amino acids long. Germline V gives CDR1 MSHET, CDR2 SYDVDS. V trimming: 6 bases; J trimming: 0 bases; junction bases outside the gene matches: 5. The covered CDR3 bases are TGTGCTAGCAGGCCGACAGGGAATAACAACCAGGCTCCGCTT. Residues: CASRPTGNNNQAPL. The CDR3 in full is CASRPTGNNNQAPLF.

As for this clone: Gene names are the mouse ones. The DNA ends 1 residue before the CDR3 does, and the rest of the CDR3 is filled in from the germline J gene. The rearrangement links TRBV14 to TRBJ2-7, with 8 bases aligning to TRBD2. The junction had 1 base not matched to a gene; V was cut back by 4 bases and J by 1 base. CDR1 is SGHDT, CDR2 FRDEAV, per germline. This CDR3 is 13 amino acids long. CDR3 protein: CASSRLGSYEQYF. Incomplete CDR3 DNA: TGTGCCAGCAGTCGACTGGGGTCCTATGAACAGTAC.

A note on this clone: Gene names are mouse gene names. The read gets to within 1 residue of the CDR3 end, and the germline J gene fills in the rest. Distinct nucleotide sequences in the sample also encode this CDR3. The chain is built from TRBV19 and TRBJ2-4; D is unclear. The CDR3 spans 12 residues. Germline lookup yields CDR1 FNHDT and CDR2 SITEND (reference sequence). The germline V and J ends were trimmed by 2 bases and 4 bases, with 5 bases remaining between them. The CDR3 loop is CASSITENTLYF. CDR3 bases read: TGTGCCAGCAGTATCACAGAAAACACCTTGTAC. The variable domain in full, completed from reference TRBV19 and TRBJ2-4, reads GGIITQTPKFLIGQEGQKLTLKCQQNFNHDTMYWYRQDSGKGLRLIYYSITENDLQKGDLSEGYDASREKKSSFSLTVTSAQKNEMAVFLCASSITENTLYFGAGTRLSVL.

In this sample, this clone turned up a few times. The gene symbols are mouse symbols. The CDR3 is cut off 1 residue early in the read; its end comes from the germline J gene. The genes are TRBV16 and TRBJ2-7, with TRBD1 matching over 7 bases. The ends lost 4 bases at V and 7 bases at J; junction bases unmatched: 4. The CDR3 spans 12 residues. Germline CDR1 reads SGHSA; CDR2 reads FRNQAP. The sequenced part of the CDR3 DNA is TGTGCAAGCAGCTCCACAGGGGTGGAACAGTAC. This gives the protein CASSSTGVEQY. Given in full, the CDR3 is CASSSTGVEQYF.

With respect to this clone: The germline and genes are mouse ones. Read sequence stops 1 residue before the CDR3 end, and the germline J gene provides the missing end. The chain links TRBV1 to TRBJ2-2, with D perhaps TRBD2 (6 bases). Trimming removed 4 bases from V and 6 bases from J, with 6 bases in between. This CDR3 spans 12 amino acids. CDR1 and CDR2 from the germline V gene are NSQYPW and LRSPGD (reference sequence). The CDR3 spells CTCSGGAGQLYF. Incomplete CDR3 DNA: TGCACCTGCAGTGGGGGGGCCGGGCAGCTCTAC.

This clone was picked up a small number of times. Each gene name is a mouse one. The CDR3 spells CASGDAAGGAREQYF. CDR3 DNA, as far as it was read: TGTGCCAGCGGTGATGCGGCTGGGGGGGCGAGAGAACAGTAC. V is TRBV13-2 and J is TRBJ2-7, with 10 bases fitting TRBD2. The CDR3 goes on 1 residue after the read ends, and that part is filled in from the germline J gene. The CDR3 has 15 amino acids. Germline CDR1 reads NNHNN; CDR2 reads SYGAGS (reference sequence). V lost 0 bases to trimming and J lost 7 bases; unmatched junction nucleotides: 7.

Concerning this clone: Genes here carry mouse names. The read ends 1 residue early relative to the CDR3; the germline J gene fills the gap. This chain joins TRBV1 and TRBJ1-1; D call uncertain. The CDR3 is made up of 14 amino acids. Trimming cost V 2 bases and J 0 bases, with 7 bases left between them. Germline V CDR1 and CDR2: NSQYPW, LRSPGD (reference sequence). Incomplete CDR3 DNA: TGCACCTGCAGTGCACGCAGTGCAAACACAGAAGTCTTC. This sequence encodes CTCSARSANTEVF. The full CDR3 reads CTCSARSANTEVFF.

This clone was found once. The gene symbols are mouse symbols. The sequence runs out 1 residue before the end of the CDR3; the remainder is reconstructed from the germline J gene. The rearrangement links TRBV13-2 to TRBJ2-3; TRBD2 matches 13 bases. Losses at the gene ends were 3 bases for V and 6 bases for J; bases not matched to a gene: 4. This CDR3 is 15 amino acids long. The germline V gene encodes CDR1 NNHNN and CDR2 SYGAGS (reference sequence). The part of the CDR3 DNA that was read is TGTGCCAGCGGTGGTGGGACTGGGGGGGAGGAAACGCTGTAT. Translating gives CASGGGTGGEETLY. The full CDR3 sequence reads CASGGGTGGEETLYF.

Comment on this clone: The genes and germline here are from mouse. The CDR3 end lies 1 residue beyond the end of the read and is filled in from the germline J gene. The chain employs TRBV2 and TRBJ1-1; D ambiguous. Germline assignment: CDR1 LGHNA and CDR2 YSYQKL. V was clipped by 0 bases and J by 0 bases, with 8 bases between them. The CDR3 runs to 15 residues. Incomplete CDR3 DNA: TGTGCCAGCAGCCAAGAACCACAGTCAAACACAGAAGTCTTC. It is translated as CASSQEPQSNTEVF. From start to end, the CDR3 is CASSQEPQSNTEVFF. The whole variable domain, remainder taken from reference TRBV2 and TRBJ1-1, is DPKIIQKPKYLVAVTGSEKILICEQYLGHNAMYWYRQSAKKPLEFMFSYSYQKLMDNQTASSRFQPQSSKKNHLDLQITALKPDDSATYFCASSQEPQSNTEVFFGKGTRLTVV.

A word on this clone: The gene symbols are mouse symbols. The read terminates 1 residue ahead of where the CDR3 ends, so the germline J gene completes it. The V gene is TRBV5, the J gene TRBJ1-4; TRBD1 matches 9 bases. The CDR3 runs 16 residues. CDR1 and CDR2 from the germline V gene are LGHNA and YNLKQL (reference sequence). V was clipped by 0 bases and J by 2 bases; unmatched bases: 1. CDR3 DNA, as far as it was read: TGTGCCAGCAGCCAAGAGGGGACAGGGTCCAACGAAAGATTATTT. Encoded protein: CASSQEGTGSNERLF. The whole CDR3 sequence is CASSQEGTGSNERLFF.

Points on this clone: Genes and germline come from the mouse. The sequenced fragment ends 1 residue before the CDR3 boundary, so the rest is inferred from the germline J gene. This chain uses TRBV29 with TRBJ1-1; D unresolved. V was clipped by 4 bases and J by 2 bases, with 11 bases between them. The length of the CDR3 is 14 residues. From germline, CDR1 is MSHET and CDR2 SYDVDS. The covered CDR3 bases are TGTGCTAGCAGTTCCCCCGGAGACAACACAGAAGTCTTC. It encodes CASSSPGDNTEVF. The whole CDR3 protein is CASSSPGDNTEVFF.

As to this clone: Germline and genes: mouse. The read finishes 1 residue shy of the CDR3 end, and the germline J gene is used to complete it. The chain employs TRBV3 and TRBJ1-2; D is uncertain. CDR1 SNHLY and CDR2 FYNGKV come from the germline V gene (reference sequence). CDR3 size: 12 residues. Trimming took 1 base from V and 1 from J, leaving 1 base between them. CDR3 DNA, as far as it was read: TGTGCCAGCAGCTTAGGAAACTCCGACTACACC. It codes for CASSLGNSDYT. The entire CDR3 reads CASSLGNSDYTF.

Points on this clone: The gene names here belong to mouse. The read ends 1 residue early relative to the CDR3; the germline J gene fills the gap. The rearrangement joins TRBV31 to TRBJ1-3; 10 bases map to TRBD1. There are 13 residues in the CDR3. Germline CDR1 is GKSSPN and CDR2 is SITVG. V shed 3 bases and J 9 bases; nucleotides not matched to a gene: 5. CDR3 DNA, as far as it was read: TGTGCCTGGAGCCCCCGGGACAGGGGTACGCTCTAT. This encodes CAWSPRDRGTLY. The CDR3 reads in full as CAWSPRDRGTLYF.

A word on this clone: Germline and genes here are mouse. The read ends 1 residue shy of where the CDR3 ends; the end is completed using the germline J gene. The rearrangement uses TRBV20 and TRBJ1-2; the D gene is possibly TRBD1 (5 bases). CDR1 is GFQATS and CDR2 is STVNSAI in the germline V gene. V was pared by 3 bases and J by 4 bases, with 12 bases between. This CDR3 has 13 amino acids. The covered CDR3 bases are TGTGGTGCTAGCCGGGGCCAGGGCTCCGACTACACC. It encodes CGASRGQGSDYT. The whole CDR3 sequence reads CGASRGQGSDYTF.

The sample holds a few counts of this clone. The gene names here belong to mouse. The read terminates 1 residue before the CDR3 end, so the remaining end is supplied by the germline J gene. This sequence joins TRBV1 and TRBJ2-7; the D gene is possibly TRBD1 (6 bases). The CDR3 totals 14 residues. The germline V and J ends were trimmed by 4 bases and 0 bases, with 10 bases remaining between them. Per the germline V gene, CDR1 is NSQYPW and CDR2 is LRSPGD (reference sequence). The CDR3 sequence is CTCSGGHSSYEQYF. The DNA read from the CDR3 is TGCACCTGCAGTGGGGGACATAGCTCCTATGAACAGTAC.

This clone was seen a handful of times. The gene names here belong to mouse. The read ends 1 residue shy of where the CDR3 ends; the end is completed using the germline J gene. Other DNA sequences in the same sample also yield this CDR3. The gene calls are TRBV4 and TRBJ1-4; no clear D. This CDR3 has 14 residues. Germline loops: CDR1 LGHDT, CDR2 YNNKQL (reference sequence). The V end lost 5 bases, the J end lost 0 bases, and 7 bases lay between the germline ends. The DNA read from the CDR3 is TGTGCCAGCAGCCGTCAAATTTCCAACGAAAGATTATTT. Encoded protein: CASSRQISNERLF. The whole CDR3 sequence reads CASSRQISNERLFF. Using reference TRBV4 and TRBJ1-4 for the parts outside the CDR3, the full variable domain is ETAVFQTPNYHVTQVGNEVSFNCKQTLGHDTMYWYKQDSKKLLKIMFSYNNKQLIVNETVPRRFSPQSSDKAHLNLRIKSVEPEDSAVYLCASSRQISNERLFFGHGTKLSVL.